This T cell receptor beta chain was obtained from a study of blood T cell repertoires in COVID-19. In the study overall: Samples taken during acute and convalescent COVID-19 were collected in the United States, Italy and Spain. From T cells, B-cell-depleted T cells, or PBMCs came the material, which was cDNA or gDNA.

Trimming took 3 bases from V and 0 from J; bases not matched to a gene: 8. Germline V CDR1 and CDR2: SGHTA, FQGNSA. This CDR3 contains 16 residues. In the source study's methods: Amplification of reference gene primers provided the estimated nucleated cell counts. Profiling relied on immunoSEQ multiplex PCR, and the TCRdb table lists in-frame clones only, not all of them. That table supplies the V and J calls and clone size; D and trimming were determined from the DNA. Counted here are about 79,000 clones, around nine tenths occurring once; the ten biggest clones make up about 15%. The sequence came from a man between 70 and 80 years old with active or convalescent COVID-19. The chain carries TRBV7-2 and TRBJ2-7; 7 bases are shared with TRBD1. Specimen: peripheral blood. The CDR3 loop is CASSFERTGASYEQYF. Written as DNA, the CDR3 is TGTGCCAGCAGCTTCGAGCGGACAGGCGCCTCCTACGAGCAGTACTTC.